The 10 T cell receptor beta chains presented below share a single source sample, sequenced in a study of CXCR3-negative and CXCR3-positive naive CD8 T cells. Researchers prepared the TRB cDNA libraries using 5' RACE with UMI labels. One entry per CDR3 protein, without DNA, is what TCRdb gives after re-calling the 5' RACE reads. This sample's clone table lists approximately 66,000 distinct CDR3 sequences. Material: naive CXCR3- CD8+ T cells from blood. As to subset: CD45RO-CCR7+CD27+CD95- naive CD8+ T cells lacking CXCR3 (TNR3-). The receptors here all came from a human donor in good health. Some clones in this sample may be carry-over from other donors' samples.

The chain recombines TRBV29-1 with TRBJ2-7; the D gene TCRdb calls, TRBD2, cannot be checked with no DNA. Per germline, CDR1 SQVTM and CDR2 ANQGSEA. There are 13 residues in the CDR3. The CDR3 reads CSVVLAGVREQYF.

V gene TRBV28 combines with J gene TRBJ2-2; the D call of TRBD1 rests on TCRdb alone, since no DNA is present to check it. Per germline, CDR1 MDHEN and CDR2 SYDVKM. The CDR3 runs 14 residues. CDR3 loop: CASRKRGNTGELFF. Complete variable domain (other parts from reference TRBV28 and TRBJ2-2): DVKVTQSSRYLVKRTGEKVFLECVQDMDHENMFWYRQDPGLGLRLIYFSYDVKMKEKGDIPEGYSVSREKKERFSLILESASTNQTSMYLCASRKRGNTGELFFGEGSRLTVL.

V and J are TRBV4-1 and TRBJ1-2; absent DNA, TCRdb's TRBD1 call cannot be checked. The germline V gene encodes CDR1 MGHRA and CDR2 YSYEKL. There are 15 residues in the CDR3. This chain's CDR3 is CASSQDRTGGRGYTF.

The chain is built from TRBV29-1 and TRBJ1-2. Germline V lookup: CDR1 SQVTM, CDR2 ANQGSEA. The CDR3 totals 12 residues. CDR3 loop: CSADWVNYGYTF.

This CDR3 reads CASSLFVGGYNEQFF. The V gene is TRBV28, the J gene TRBJ2-1; TCRdb's D call of TRBD1 is untestable without DNA. Germline V gene lookup returns CDR1 MDHEN and CDR2 SYDVKM. The CDR3 covers 15 residues.

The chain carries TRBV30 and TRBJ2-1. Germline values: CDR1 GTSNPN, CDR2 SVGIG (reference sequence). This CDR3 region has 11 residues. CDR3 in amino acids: CAWGTYNEQFF.

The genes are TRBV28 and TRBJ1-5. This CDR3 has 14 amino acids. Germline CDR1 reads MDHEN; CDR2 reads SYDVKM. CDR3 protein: CASSFLRSNQPQHF.

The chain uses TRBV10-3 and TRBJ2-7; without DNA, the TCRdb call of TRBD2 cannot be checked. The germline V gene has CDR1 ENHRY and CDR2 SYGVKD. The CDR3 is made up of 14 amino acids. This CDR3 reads CATLPSGSVDEQYF.

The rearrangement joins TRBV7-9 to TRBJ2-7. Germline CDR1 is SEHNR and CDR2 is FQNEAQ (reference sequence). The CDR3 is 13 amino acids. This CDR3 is CASSLERTYEQYF.

CDR3 protein: CASSQGQGNVYGYTF. The chain uses TRBV14 and TRBJ1-2; TCRdb's D call of TRBD1 is untestable without DNA. The germline CDR1 and CDR2 sequences are SGHDN and FVKESK. This CDR3 is 15 amino acids long.